One and the same sample provided the 22 T cell receptor beta chains below, sequenced in a study of shared clonotypes between healthy human individuals. The data were produced by immunoSEQ multiplex PCR, yet TCRdb's version contains in-frame clones alone and is incomplete. Here the sample spans around 1,000,000 clones, 60% to 80% being singletons. Sequencing input: memory CD4+ T cells from PBMCs. Subset denoted: CD45RA-negative fraction. The receptors come from a man aged 18 to 29 in good health. Some clones in this sample may be carry-over from other donors' samples.

The rearrangement joins TRBV7-6 to TRBJ1-1; D not resolved. Germline CDR1 and CDR2: SGHVS and FNYEAQ. Between the trimmed V and J ends, which lost 2 bases and 2 bases, there was a span of 15 bases. The length of the CDR3 is 16 residues. The CDR3 coding sequence is TGTGCCAGCAGCTTATATAACGGGCACGATAACACTGAAGCTTTCTTT. Translating it yields CASSLYNGHDNTEAFF.

Notes on this clone: Given a far larger clone just one base away, this is likely a sequencing read error. The same CDR3 also results from other DNA sequences found in this sample. The J gene is TRBJ2-2, the V gene TRBV30; TRBD2 aligns across 7 bases. This CDR3 has 15 residues. CDR1 is GTSNPN, CDR2 SVGIG, per germline (reference sequence). With V trimmed by 3 bases and J by 5 bases, 9 bases remained unmatched. The CDR3 sequence is CAWRSAGEDTGELFF. The CDR3 DNA sequence: TGTGCCTGGAGGAGTGCGGGGGAGGATACCGGGGAGCTGTTTTTT.

The chain combines TRBV10-3 with TRBJ2-3; 7 bases align to TRBD1. This CDR3 spans 17 amino acids. V lost 5 bases to trimming and J lost 0 bases; unmatched junction nucleotides: 11. Germline CDR1 is ENHRY and CDR2 is SYGVKD. The CDR3, as DNA: TGTGCCATCAGTTCCTCGAGGACAGGCACTAGCACAGATACGCAGTATTTT. Translation: CAISSSRTGTSTDTQYF.

The chain couples TRBV7-2 to TRBJ2-7; possibly TRBD2 for D (6 bases). This CDR3 has 16 amino acids. Germline-derived CDR1 and CDR2 are SGHTA and FQGNSA. Trimming removed 2 bases from V and 2 bases from J, with 16 bases in between. CDR3 amino acids: CASSLSPAGIAYEQYF. In DNA form, the CDR3 reads TGTGCCAGCAGCTTAAGTCCTGCGGGAATAGCCTACGAGCAGTACTTC.

The chain carries TRBV11-2 and TRBJ2-3, with 7 bases identical to TRBD1. CDR1 and CDR2 from the germline V gene are SGHAT and FQNNGV. The CDR3 contains 15 residues. Trimming took 1 base from V and 2 from J; bases not matched to a gene: 3. CDR3 nucleotide sequence: TGTGCCAGCAGCTTAGTGGGGACAGACACAGATACGCAGTATTTT. This codes for CASSLVGTDTDTQYF.

The V call is TRBV5-1, the J call TRBJ1-4, with 7 bases fitting TRBD1. Per germline, CDR1 SGHRS and CDR2 YFSETQ. J gave up 7 bases and V 4 bases, and 10 bases lay outside the gene matches. This CDR3 comprises 15 residues. CDR3 amino acids: CASSPETGLAEKLFF. The CDR3, as DNA: TGCGCCAGCAGCCCGGAGACAGGGTTGGCTGAAAAACTGTTTTTT.

CDR3 region: CASTPQRGSGSYNEQFF. For the CDR3, the DNA is TGTGCCAGCACCCCCCAAAGGGGTAGCGGGTCCTACAATGAGCAGTTCTTC. The V gene is TRBV11-2, the J gene TRBJ2-1; 7 positions match TRBD2. Per the germline V gene, CDR1 is SGHAT and CDR2 is FQNNGV. This CDR3 spans 17 amino acids. V shed 7 bases, J shed 1 base, and the junction held 13 bases outside the gene matches.

This clone was detected ten times or more. This CDR3 is also generated by other DNA sequences in the sample. The CDR3 protein is CTSSQEDRENTEAFF. The CDR3 DNA reads TGCACCAGCAGCCAAGAAGACAGGGAGAACACTGAAGCTTTCTTT. The chain combines TRBV1 with TRBJ1-1; the tabulated D call, TRBD1, remains unverified against the DNA. TRBV1 is a pseudogene locus. This CDR3 region has 15 residues.

This chain links TRBV7-2 with TRBJ2-2; no reliable D call. The CDR3 extends over 16 amino acids. Germline loops: CDR1 SGHTA, CDR2 FQGNSA. The V end was cut by 1 base, the J end by 6 bases, with 15 bases between. The CDR3 sequence is CASSLVHNLTPGELFF. In DNA form, the CDR3 reads TGTGCCAGCAGCTTAGTCCATAACTTAACCCCCGGGGAGCTGTTTTTT.

Of note for this clone: The identical CDR3 is also encoded by other nucleotide sequences in the sample. The chain is built from TRBV28 and TRBJ2-7; D unclear. CDR3 length: 12 residues. From germline, CDR1 is MDHEN and CDR2 SYDVKM. The V and J ends lost 6 bases and 0 bases respectively, with 6 bases between them. CDR3 DNA sequence: TGTGCCAGCAGGGGGTTCTCCTACGAGCAGTACTTC. The encoded protein is CASRGFSYEQYF. Combining the CDR3 with reference TRBV28 and TRBJ2-7 gives the whole variable domain DVKVTQSSRYLVKRTGEKVFLECVQDMDHENMFWYRQDPGLGLRLIYFSYDVKMKEKGDIPEGYSVSREKKERFSLILESASTNQTSMYLCASRGFSYEQYFGPGTRLTVT.

V is TRBV30 and J is TRBJ1-2; D uncertain. The germline CDR1 and CDR2 sequences are GTSNPN and SVGIG (reference sequence). The CDR3 consists of 12 residues. The V end was cut by 2 bases, the J end by 4 bases, with 8 bases between. The CDR3 loop reads CAWSPDTYGYTF. The DNA for the CDR3 is TGTGCCTGGAGTCCGGATACCTATGGCTACACCTTC.

The chain couples TRBV10-3 to TRBJ2-7, with D perhaps TRBD1 or TRBD2 (5 bases each). CDR1 ENHRY and CDR2 SYGVKD come from the germline V gene. V was trimmed by 6 bases and J by 4 bases, leaving 19 bases between them. There are 15 residues in the CDR3. The CDR3 is CAIRPDLSGGYEQYF. The DNA for the CDR3 is TGTGCCATCAGACCGGACCTGAGTGGGGGATACGAGCAGTACTTC.

This clone has just a few counts. V and J are TRBV29-1 and TRBJ2-2, with TRBD2 matching over 8 bases. Germline CDR1 SQVTM, CDR2 ANQGSEA. This CDR3 contains 15 residues. After removal of 8 bases from V and 7 bases from J, the junction contained 15 bases not matched to a gene. The DNA of the CDR3 is TGCAGCCCACCGGGACTAGGGGGGTACGGCGGGGAGCTGTTTTTT. Translation gives CSPPGLGGYGGELFF.

V usage is TRBV7-6 and J usage is TRBJ2-5; D call uncertain. The CDR3 has 13 amino acids. The V gene's germline CDR1 is SGHVS and CDR2 FNYEAQ. Trimming removed 5 bases at V and 2 bases at J, with 9 bases between. The CDR3 sequence: CASSRRTQETQYF. In DNA, the CDR3 is TGTGCCAGCAGCCGAAGGACGCAAGAGACCCAGTACTTC.

The rearrangement links TRBV7-8 to TRBJ1-2; 7 bases match TRBD1. The CDR3 extends over 14 amino acids. Trimming at V came to 4 bases and at J to 8 bases, leaving 10 bases not matched to a gene. Germline CDR1 reads SGHVS; CDR2 reads FQNEAQ. The CDR3 spells CASSSWTGGKGYTF. CDR3 sequence (DNA): TGTGCCAGCAGCTCGTGGACAGGAGGAAAAGGCTACACCTTC.

In its sample, this clone was seen a few times. The chain carries TRBV4-3 and TRBJ2-7; possible D gene TRBD2, 7 bases. Germline values: CDR1 LGHNA, CDR2 YSLEER. The length of the CDR3 is 15 residues. Trimming took off 1 base at V and 0 bases at J, with 10 bases between the two ends. This chain's CDR3 is CASSQGRGGSYEQYF. CDR3 DNA: TGCGCCAGCAGCCAAGGTAGGGGGGGCTCCTACGAGCAGTACTTC.

The chain links TRBV5-4 to TRBJ1-1, with a tentative D call TRBD1 (6 bases). Looked up from germline, CDR1 is SGHNT and CDR2 is YYREEE (reference sequence). Between the trimmed V and J ends, which lost 2 bases and 10 bases, there was a span of 18 bases. CDR3 size: 14 residues. Here the CDR3 DNA reads TGTGCCAGCAGCTTTTACAGGGTGAGCGGAGGAGCTTTCTTT. This encodes CASSFYRVSGGAFF.

J is TRBJ1-1 and V is TRBV7-6; no reliable D call. The CDR3 sequence is 13 residues long. Trimming removed 5 bases from V and 1 base from J, with 8 bases in between. CDR1 and CDR2 (germline): SGHVS, FNYEAQ. The CDR3 spells CASSLTANTEAFF. CDR3 sequence (DNA): TGTGCCAGCAGCCTTACAGCGAACACTGAAGCTTTCTTT.

The CDR3 here is CASNIGGYSNQPQHF. CDR3 nucleotides: TGTGCCAGTAATATCGGCGGCTATAGCAATCAGCCCCAGCATTTT. This chain joins TRBV19 and TRBJ1-5, with D unresolved. Trimming removed 7 bases at V and 0 bases at J, with 13 bases between. The CDR3 length is 15 residues. Germline V CDR1 and CDR2: LNHDA, SQIVND (reference sequence). Combining the CDR3 with reference TRBV19 and TRBJ1-5 gives the whole variable domain DGGITQSPKYLFRKEGQNVTLSCEQNLNHDAMYWYRQDPGQGLRLIYYSQIVNDFQKGDIAEGYSVSREKKESFPLTVTSAQKNPTAFYLCASNIGGYSNQPQHFGDGTRLSIL.

The chain couples TRBV18 to TRBJ2-4; 8 nucleotides align to TRBD2. Trimming at V came to 2 bases and at J to 5 bases, leaving 20 bases not matched to a gene. The CDR3 consists of 20 residues. Germline CDR1 reads KGHSH; CDR2 reads LQKENI. The CDR3 DNA sequence: TGTGCCAGCTCACCATCCGGGGGGGAGGACCAGATATTACGGGAAAACATTCAGTACTTC. Its translation: CASSPSGGEDQILRENIQYF.

The V and J genes are TRBV7-7 and TRBJ2-2; D uncertain. V was pared by 1 base and J by 0 bases, with 6 bases between. From germline, CDR1 is SSHAT and CDR2 FNYEAQ (reference sequence). This CDR3 comprises 15 residues. CDR3 amino acids: CASSLGLANTGELFF. The CDR3 DNA follows: TGTGCCAGCAGCTTAGGTCTGGCGAACACCGGGGAGCTGTTTTTT.

V is TRBV11-2 and J is TRBJ2-3; 8 bases line up with TRBD1. This CDR3 has 19 amino acids. The V gene's germline CDR1 is SGHAT and CDR2 FQNNGV. V lost 5 bases to trimming and J lost 0 bases; unmatched junction nucleotides: 16. The CDR3 region is CASSHTRLRDRGSTDTQYF. The CDR3 nucleotides read TGTGCCAGCAGCCACACACGACTACGAGACAGGGGTAGCACAGATACGCAGTATTTT.